The clone carrying this T cell receptor (beta chain) was counted many times. This entry is derived from a study of T-cell reconstitution after alpha-beta-depleted transplantation in children. The library targeted TCRbeta and was prepared with unique molecular identifiers. TCRdb recomputed calls from the PCR reads with MiXCR, one row per CDR3 protein. The data hold 200,000 to 250,000 distinct CDR3 sequences, with about 9.5% observed a single time. V gave up 0 bases and J gave up 1 base, with 13 bases separating them. Germline CDR1 reads DFQATT; CDR2 reads SNEGSKA (reference sequence). This CDR3 is built from 16 residues.

The genes are TRBV20-1 and TRBJ1-3; maybe TRBD1 (6 bases). Sequencing used PBMCs from the stem cell graft donor, obtained from the stem cell graft. The origin of this receptor is a human donor who donated a stem cell graft to a child with acute lymphoblastic leukemia. The CDR3 region is CSARDRGGGSGNTIYF. The DNA of the CDR3 is TGCAGTGCTAGAGATCGGGGAGGGGGGTCTGGAAACACCATATATTTT.